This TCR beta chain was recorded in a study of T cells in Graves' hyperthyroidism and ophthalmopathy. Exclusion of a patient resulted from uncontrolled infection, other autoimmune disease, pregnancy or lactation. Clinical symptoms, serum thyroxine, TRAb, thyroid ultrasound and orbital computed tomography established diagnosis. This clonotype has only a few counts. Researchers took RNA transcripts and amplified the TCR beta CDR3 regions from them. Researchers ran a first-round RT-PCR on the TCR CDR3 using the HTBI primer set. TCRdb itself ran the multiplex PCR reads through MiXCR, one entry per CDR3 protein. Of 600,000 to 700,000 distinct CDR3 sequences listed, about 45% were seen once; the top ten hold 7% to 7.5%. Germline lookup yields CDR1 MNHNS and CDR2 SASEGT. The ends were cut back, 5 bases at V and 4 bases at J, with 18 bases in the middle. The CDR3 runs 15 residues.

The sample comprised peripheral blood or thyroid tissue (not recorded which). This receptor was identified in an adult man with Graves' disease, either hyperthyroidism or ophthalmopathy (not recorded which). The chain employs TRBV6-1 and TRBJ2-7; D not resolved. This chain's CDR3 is CASSPEIGYRYEQYF. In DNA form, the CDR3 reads TGTGCCAGCAGTCCAGAGATTGGGTACCGGTACGAGCAGTACTTC.